These 27 T cell receptor beta chains share one sample of origin, sequenced in a study of shared clonotypes between healthy human individuals. Assay used: immunoSEQ multiplex PCR; TCRdb lists only in-frame clones, some missing. The profile covers about half a million clones, with around 73% appearing a single time and about 12% taken by the ten largest. Input material: PBMCs. The receptors were sampled from a woman between 35 and 50 years old in good health. Some clones in this sample may be carry-over from other donors' samples.

This chain joins TRBV30 and TRBJ1-3; D gene ambiguous. V lost 4 bases and J 2 bases, leaving 3 bases between the germline ends. The CDR3 totals 11 residues. Germline V gives CDR1 GTSNPN, CDR2 SVGIG (reference sequence). CDR3 loop: CAWKTGNTIYF. The CDR3 DNA reads TGTGCCTGGAAAACTGGAAACACCATATATTTT.

The chain combines TRBV19 with TRBJ2-3, with D perhaps matching TRBD1 or TRBD2 (5 bases each). Germline V CDR1 and CDR2: LNHDA, SQIVND (reference sequence). The CDR3 contains 15 residues. Deletions cut 4 bases from V and 2 bases from J, with 13 bases between. CDR3 in amino acids: CASSTLGATTDTQYF. The CDR3 DNA follows: TGTGCCAGTAGTACCCTCGGGGCAACCACAGATACGCAGTATTTT.

The chain recombines TRBV27 with TRBJ2-1, with a possible D match to TRBD2 (5 bases). Germline V CDR1 and CDR2: MNHEY, SMNVEV (reference sequence). The CDR3 is made up of 12 amino acids. Trimming removed 3 bases from V and 13 bases from J, with 13 bases in between. The CDR3 nucleotides read TGTGCCAGCAGTTTGGGTAAGGGAGATCAGTTCTTC. Its protein is CASSLGKGDQFF.

V gene TRBV5-1 combines with J gene TRBJ2-7, with 14 bases that match TRBD2. This CDR3 has 17 amino acids. The junction had 11 bases not matched to a gene; V was cut back by 4 bases and J by 5 bases. Germline CDR1 is SGHRS and CDR2 is YFSETQ. The CDR3, as DNA: TGCGCCAGCAGCCGGGGACTAGCGGGAGATCTCTCTCACGAGCAGTACTTC. Residues: CASSRGLAGDLSHEQYF.

The chain combines TRBV7-2 with TRBJ1-1; tentatively, D is TRBD1 (6 bases). This CDR3 contains 15 residues. CDR1 is SGHTA, CDR2 FQGNSA, per germline. The V end lost 0 bases, the J end lost 2 bases, and 10 bases lay between the germline ends. CDR3 sequence: CASSLAGTTNTEAFF. The CDR3 nucleotides are TGTGCCAGCAGCTTAGCAGGGACAACAAACACTGAAGCTTTCTTT.

The J gene is TRBJ2-7, the V gene TRBV28, with a possible D match to TRBD2 (6 bases). Deletions cut 7 bases from V and 0 bases from J, with 19 bases between. This CDR3 is built from 16 residues. Germline lookup yields CDR1 MDHEN and CDR2 SYDVKM. The CDR3 reads CASTPRPGASSYEQYF. CDR3 nucleotide sequence: TGTGCCAGCACCCCCCGTCCGGGAGCTAGCTCCTACGAGCAGTACTTC.

CDR3 nucleotides: TGTGCCAGTACCCCGGGACTAGCGTTCTACAATGAGCAGTTCTTC. Residues: CASTPGLAFYNEQFF. J is TRBJ2-1 and V is TRBV19; 10 bases are a match to TRBD2. The germline gives CDR1 LNHDA, CDR2 SQIVND (reference sequence). V lost 7 bases, J lost 3 bases, and 6 bases stayed unmatched. This CDR3 has 15 residues.

This chain joins TRBV12-5 and TRBJ2-3; D not certain. From germline, CDR1 is LGHNT and CDR2 FRNRAP. The V and J ends lost 0 bases and 3 bases respectively, with 4 bases between them. CDR3 size: 13 residues. The CDR3, as DNA: TGTGCTAGTGGTTTGGTAGGGACAGATACGCAGTATTTT. Translated, it gives CASGLVGTDTQYF.

The V call is TRBV15, the J call TRBJ2-7; no firm D call. Trimming stripped 0 bases from V and 3 bases from J, with 9 bases between. The germline V gene encodes CDR1 LNHNV and CDR2 YYDKDF (reference sequence). This CDR3 contains 14 residues. As DNA, the CDR3 is TGTGCCACCAGCAGAGATCTCCCCAGCTACGAGCAGTACTTC. Residues: CATSRDLPSYEQYF. The variable domain in full, completed from reference TRBV15 and TRBJ2-7, reads DAMVIQNPRYQVTQFGKPVTLSCSQTLNHNVMYWYQQKSSQAPKLLFHYYDKDFNNEADTPDNFQSRRPNTSFCFLDIRSPGLGDTAMYLCATSRDLPSYEQYFGPGTRLTVT.

The chain has TRBV25-1 and TRBJ1-4; weak D call: TRBD1 (6 bases). V dropped 2 bases and J dropped 6 bases, with 10 bases sitting between them. The CDR3 consists of 14 residues. Germline CDR1 is MGHDK and CDR2 is SYGVNS. CDR3 sequence (DNA): TGTGCCAGCAGTGAAGGACAGTTAGATGAAAAACTGTTTTTT. Residues: CASSEGQLDEKLFF.

The chain recombines TRBV28 with TRBJ2-7, with 8 bases aligning to TRBD2. The CDR3 spans 14 residues. Germline V gene lookup returns CDR1 MDHEN and CDR2 SYDVKM. Losses at the gene ends were 7 bases for V and 5 bases for J; bases not matched to a gene: 10. As DNA, the CDR3 is TGTGCCAGCACCCCGAGCGGGAGAGGGGACGAGCAGTACTTC. Translation: CASTPSGRGDEQYF.

This clone was seen more than once but under ten times. The rearrangement joins TRBV18 to TRBJ1-2, with D maybe TRBD1 (6 bases). Germline assignment: CDR1 KGHSH and CDR2 LQKENI. V was clipped by 1 base and J by 0 bases, with 18 bases between them. The CDR3 consists of 18 residues. The CDR3 DNA reads as TGTGCCAGCTCACCACAAAACTTGGGGGCGCTTCCTAACTATGGCTACACCTTC. It codes for CASSPQNLGALPNYGYTF.

V gene TRBV21-1 combines with J gene TRBJ2-3; the table's D call, TRBD2, was not checked against the DNA. TRBV21-1 is recorded as a pseudogene. The CDR3 contains 15 residues. The CDR3 nucleotides read TGTGCCAGCAGCAAAGCGGGGGGTGAGACAGATACGCAGTATTTT. As protein: CASSKAGGETDTQYF.

The chain combines TRBV7-2 with TRBJ2-1; 9 nucleotides align to TRBD2. The CDR3 has 15 amino acids. Trimming took 4 bases from V and 3 from J; bases not matched to a gene: 4. CDR1 is SGHTA and CDR2 is FQGNSA in the germline V gene. CDR3 region: CASSSSSGIYNEQFF. CDR3 in DNA: TGTGCCAGCAGCTCTTCTAGCGGGATCTACAATGAGCAGTTCTTC.

This chain links TRBV19 with TRBJ2-2; D is perhaps TRBD1 or TRBD2 (5 bases each). The CDR3 loop spans 16 amino acids. CDR1 is LNHDA and CDR2 is SQIVND in the germline V gene (reference sequence). V lost 10 bases and J 8 bases, leaving 26 bases between the germline ends. Here the CDR3 reads CATAPGTGTVWGELFF. The DNA for the CDR3 is TGTGCCACTGCACCTGGGACGGGGACCGTATGGGGGGAGCTGTTTTTT.

The J gene is TRBJ1-2, the V gene TRBV7-2, with D possibly being TRBD1 (5 bases). The CDR3 loop spans 15 amino acids. V lost 5 bases and J lost 6, with 19 bases in between. The V gene's germline CDR1 is SGHTA and CDR2 FQGNSA. The CDR3 bases are TGTGCCAGCAGCGACTTTCCCGGGACGAGGGATGGCTACACCTTC. This encodes CASSDFPGTRDGYTF. The full variable domain, completed using reference TRBV7-2 and TRBJ1-2, is GAGVSQSPSNKVTEKGKDVELRCDPISGHTALYWYRQSLGQGLEFLIYFQGNSAPDKSGLPSDRFSAERTGGSVSTLTIQRTQQEDSAVYLCASSDFPGTRDGYTFGSGTRLTVV.

This clone was seen many times. The V and J genes are TRBV7-8 and TRBJ2-6; D remains ambiguous. Germline CDR1 reads SGHVS; CDR2 reads FQNEAQ. Trimming cost V 5 bases and J 2 bases, with 19 bases left between them. This CDR3 is 18 amino acids long. CDR3 sequence: CASSPTRNQHPGANVLTF. For the CDR3, the DNA is TGTGCCAGCAGCCCGACCCGGAATCAGCACCCTGGGGCCAACGTCCTGACTTTC. The variable domain in full, with the rest retrieved from reference TRBV7-8 and TRBJ2-6, is GAGVSQSPRYKVAKRGQDVALRCDPISGHVSLFWYQQALGQGPEFLTYFQNEAQLDKSGLPSDRFFAERPEGSVSTLKIQRTQQEDSAVYLCASSPTRNQHPGANVLTFGAGSRLTVL.

The CDR3 region is CASSVLFYNEQFF. CDR3 nucleotide sequence: TGTGCCAGCAGTGTCCTGTTTTACAATGAGCAGTTCTTC. The chain combines TRBV6-1 with TRBJ2-1, with no clear D. The length of the CDR3 is 13 residues. V gave up 4 bases and J gave up 4 bases, with 8 bases separating them. From germline, CDR1 is MNHNS and CDR2 SASEGT.

The V and J genes are TRBV11-2 and TRBJ2-2; D unresolved. The CDR3 spans 11 residues. Looked up from germline, CDR1 is SGHAT and CDR2 is FQNNGV. V lost 5 bases and J lost 9, with 7 bases in between. The CDR3 protein is CASSPRWELFF. As DNA, the CDR3 is TGTGCCAGCAGCCCCCGATGGGAGCTGTTTTTT.

CDR3 in DNA: TGTGCCAGCAGTGATCCCGTACCACAGGGACCACTGTTTTTT. Protein: CASSDPVPQGPLFF. The genes are TRBV6-1 and TRBJ1-4; weak D call: TRBD1 (6 bases). The V gene's germline CDR1 is MNHNS and CDR2 SASEGT. Trimming stripped 3 bases from V and 13 bases from J, with 18 bases between. CDR3 length: 14 residues.

This rearrangement joins TRBV5-3 to TRBJ1-5; the D gene is possibly TRBD1 (5 bases). TRBV5-3 is sorted into the ORF group, with uncertain function. Trimming took off 1 base at V and 6 bases at J, with 14 bases between the two ends. The length of the CDR3 is 15 residues. DNA of the CDR3: TGTGCCAGAAGCTTGCCCAGGGAGGAAGGTCAGCCCCAGCATTTT. Translation gives CARSLPREEGQPQHF.

V is TRBV7-9 and J is TRBJ2-1; tentatively, D is TRBD1 or TRBD2 (5 bases each). The CDR3 spans 13 residues. Germline lookup yields CDR1 SEHNR and CDR2 FQNEAQ (reference sequence). V lost 7 bases and J 2 bases, leaving 9 bases between the germline ends. Here the CDR3 reads CASTRGAYNEQFF. In nucleotides, the CDR3 is TGTGCCAGCACGAGGGGAGCCTACAATGAGCAGTTCTTC.

CDR3 amino acids: CASSWLTGNTDTQYF. CDR3 sequence (DNA): TGTGCCAGCAGCTGGTTAACAGGGAACACAGATACGCAGTATTTT. This chain joins TRBV5-6 and TRBJ2-3; a possible D gene is TRBD1 (6 bases). The V end was cut by 3 bases, the J end by 2 bases, with 13 bases between. Germline values: CDR1 SGHDT, CDR2 YYEEEE. The CDR3 extends over 15 amino acids.

The V and J genes are TRBV5-4 and TRBJ2-1; D not certain. There are 13 residues in the CDR3. V lost 0 bases, J lost 4 bases, and 5 bases lay in between. Germline CDR1 SGHNT, CDR2 YYREEE (reference sequence). CDR3 amino acids: CASSLDDYNEQFF. The CDR3 DNA reads TGTGCCAGCAGCTTGGACGATTACAATGAGCAGTTCTTC.

The chain uses TRBV7-2 and TRBJ2-7, with TRBD2 identical over 10 bases. V lost 3 bases to trimming and J lost 2 bases; unmatched junction nucleotides: 13. CDR1 is SGHTA and CDR2 is FQGNSA in the germline V gene. The CDR3 contains 18 residues. CDR3: CASSFRGSGRSGTYEQYF. As DNA, the CDR3 is TGTGCCAGCAGCTTTAGGGGTAGCGGGAGGTCTGGAACCTACGAGCAGTACTTC.

CDR3 residues: CAWSVAGVSDTQYF. The CDR3 coding sequence is TGTGCCTGGAGTGTAGCGGGAGTTTCAGATACGCAGTATTTT. This chain connects TRBV30 to TRBJ2-3; TRBD2 aligns across 8 bases. With 0 bases clipped from V and 4 bases from J, the junction kept 3 bases outside the gene matches. The CDR3 runs to 14 residues. CDR1 and CDR2 from the germline V gene are GTSNPN and SVGIG (reference sequence).

V is TRBV5-5 and J is TRBJ2-2; no reliable D call. V was trimmed by 3 bases and J by 0 bases, leaving 3 bases between them. There are 13 residues in the CDR3. Germline V gene lookup returns CDR1 SGHKS and CDR2 YYEKEE (reference sequence). CDR3 bases: TGTGCCAGCAGCTCTGCGAACACCGGGGAGCTGTTTTTT. Its translation is CASSSANTGELFF.